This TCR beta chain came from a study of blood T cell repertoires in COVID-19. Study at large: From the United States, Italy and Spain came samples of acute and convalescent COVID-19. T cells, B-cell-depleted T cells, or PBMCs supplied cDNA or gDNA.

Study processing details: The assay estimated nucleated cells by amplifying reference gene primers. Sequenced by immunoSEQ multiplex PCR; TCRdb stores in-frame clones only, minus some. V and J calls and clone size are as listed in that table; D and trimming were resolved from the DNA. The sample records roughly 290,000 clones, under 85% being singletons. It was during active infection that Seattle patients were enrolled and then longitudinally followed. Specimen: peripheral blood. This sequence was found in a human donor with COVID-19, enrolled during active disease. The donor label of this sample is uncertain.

The CDR3 DNA is TGCAGCGTTGAGAGGCTCGGCGGGGAGCTGTTTTTT. Its translation is CSVERLGGELFF. The chain carries TRBV29-1 and TRBJ2-2; no clear D gene. Germline assignment: CDR1 SQVTM and CDR2 ANQGSEA. The CDR3 is made up of 12 amino acids. V was pared by 3 bases and J by 7 bases, with 9 bases between.